This T cell receptor beta chain was recorded in a study of T cells in localized non-small cell lung cancer. Sequencing used immunoSEQ multiplex PCR; TCRdb keeps in-frame clones, though not all of them. This sample carries around 25,000 clones, around 90% of them seen once, and the ten largest clones take approximately 14%. The CDR3 runs 15 residues. V was trimmed by 2 bases and J by 5 bases, leaving 16 bases between them. CDR1 is SGHRS and CDR2 is YFSETQ in the germline V gene. Notes on this clone: Its antigen is as yet unknown.

Study results and limitations: Overall survival was longer when the density of T cells in the blood was higher.

The sample here was peripheral blood, taken before any cancer treatment. V usage is TRBV5-1 and J usage is TRBJ1-1, with D possibly matching TRBD1 (5 bases). This TCR derives from a man between 40 and 70 years old with stage III squamous cell lung carcinoma. The CDR3 DNA sequence: TGCGCCAGCAGCTTACAAGGGACGAGTATGACTGAAGCTTTCTTT. Protein: CASSLQGTSMTEAFF.